These 32 T cell receptor beta chains share one sample of origin, sequenced in a study of blood T cell repertoires in COVID-19. Some clones are missing from TCRdb's copy, which holds only in-frame ones; the method was immunoSEQ multiplex PCR. The sample has around 260,000 clones, around 87% seen once. Material: peripheral blood. The receptor source for this set is a woman in her 50s with acute or convalescent COVID-19.

The CDR3, as DNA: TGTGCCAGCAGGGATAGGGGACAGCCCCAGCATTTT. It yields the protein CASRDRGQPQHF. The V gene is TRBV7-2, the J gene TRBJ1-5, with D tentatively TRBD1 (5 bases). Germline-derived CDR1 and CDR2 are SGHTA and FQGNSA. With 6 bases removed from V and 7 bases from J, the gap between germline ends came to 10 bases. The CDR3 is 12 residues long.

The chain has TRBV5-1 and TRBJ2-6; TRBD1 might be the D (6 bases). The V end was cut by 5 bases, the J end by 1 base, with 28 bases between. Germline lookup yields CDR1 SGHRS and CDR2 YFSETQ. The CDR3 covers 21 residues. CDR3 nucleotide sequence: TGCGCCAGCAGGCCCTCCGGGACGCCTTTAGGGGGTTCATCTGGGGCCAACGTCCTGACTTTC. This translates into CASRPSGTPLGGSSGANVLTF.

V and J are TRBV19 and TRBJ2-1, with 9 bases that match TRBD1. The CDR3 length is 16 residues. The germline V gene encodes CDR1 LNHDA and CDR2 SQIVND (reference sequence). V shed 5 bases, J shed 8 bases, and the junction held 13 bases outside the gene matches. CDR3 amino acids: CASSLLWGQGNDEQFF. The CDR3 bases are TGTGCCAGTAGTCTCCTATGGGGACAGGGAAACGATGAGCAGTTCTTC. The full variable domain, completed using reference TRBV19 and TRBJ2-1, is DGGITQSPKYLFRKEGQNVTLSCEQNLNHDAMYWYRQDPGQGLRLIYYSQIVNDFQKGDIAEGYSVSREKKESFPLTVTSAQKNPTAFYLCASSLLWGQGNDEQFFGPGTRLTVL.

This clone came up many times. The chain uses TRBV9 and TRBJ1-5; TRBD1 agrees at 7 bases. Germline-derived CDR1 and CDR2 are SGDLS and YYNGEE. The V segment lost 3 bases and the J segment 3 bases; nucleotides outside the gene matches: 3. This CDR3 is 14 amino acids long. CDR3 loop: CASSGTGSNQPQHF. CDR3 bases: TGTGCCAGCAGCGGGACAGGTTCCAATCAGCCCCAGCATTTT.

The chain combines TRBV7-2 with TRBJ1-4; TRBD1 aligns across 12 bases. V dropped 5 bases and J dropped 3; count of bases not matched to a gene: 7. This CDR3 has 17 residues. The germline V gene has CDR1 SGHTA and CDR2 FQGNSA. In nucleotides, the CDR3 is TGTGCCAGCAGCGGAGGGACAGGGGGCTTGTCTAATGAAAAACTGTTTTTT. This gives the protein CASSGGTGGLSNEKLFF.

V gene TRBV5-1 combines with J gene TRBJ2-1; D gene uncertain. Germline values: CDR1 SGHRS, CDR2 YFSETQ. This CDR3 is 15 amino acids long. V was shortened by 5 bases and J by 2 bases, with 14 bases between the two germline ends. CDR3 sequence: CASSAGGAPYNEQFF. Here the CDR3 DNA reads TGCGCCAGCAGTGCTGGCGGAGCACCCTACAATGAGCAGTTCTTC.

V is TRBV2 and J is TRBJ2-1; a possible D gene is TRBD2 (6 bases). V was clipped by 10 bases and J by 0 bases, with 10 bases between them. Germline V gene data show CDR1 as SNHLY and CDR2 as FYNNEI. The CDR3 covers 13 residues. As DNA, the CDR3 is TGTGCCACAGGGACTGTCTCCTACAATGAGCAGTTCTTC. It encodes CATGTVSYNEQFF.

The chain recombines TRBV28 with TRBJ2-3; D is uncertain. Looked up from germline, CDR1 is MDHEN and CDR2 is SYDVKM. V was pared by 3 bases and J by 2 bases, with 9 bases between. CDR3 length: 14 residues. CDR3 in DNA: TGTGCCAGCAGTTTTGTTCTAGTCACAGATACGCAGTATTTT. It yields the protein CASSFVLVTDTQYF.

The rearrangement uses TRBV24-1 and TRBJ2-3; D is perhaps TRBD2 (5 bases). CDR1 KGHDR and CDR2 SFDVKD come from the germline V gene. The CDR3 totals 18 residues. Trimming left V 3 bases short and J 4 bases short, with 22 bases between. The CDR3 DNA reads as TGTGCCACCAGTGATCCTGCTGTACGAGGGATTCTTCCAGATACGCAGTATTTT. Encoded protein: CATSDPAVRGILPDTQYF.

The V call is TRBV21-1, the J call TRBJ2-1; the D call TRBD2 from the table was never checked on the DNA. TRBV21-1 is an annotated pseudogene. The CDR3 runs to 17 residues. The CDR3 reads CASSVRKRCKKINEQFF. The CDR3 region has the DNA TGTGCCAGCAGCGTCCGGAAGCGGTGCAAAAAAATCAATGAGCAGTTCTTC.

The rearrangement links TRBV28 to TRBJ1-5; no firm D call. The germline gives CDR1 MDHEN, CDR2 SYDVKM. Trimming removed 6 bases from V and 4 bases from J, with 10 bases in between. The CDR3 is made up of 13 amino acids. The chain's CDR3 is CASSLIRNQPQHF. CDR3 DNA: TGTGCCAGCAGCCTTATTAGAAATCAGCCCCAGCATTTT.

This rearrangement joins TRBV24-1 to TRBJ2-1; 10 bases line up with TRBD2. This CDR3 has 15 amino acids. With 4 bases clipped from V and 8 bases from J, the junction kept 7 bases outside the gene matches. The germline V gene encodes CDR1 KGHDR and CDR2 SFDVKD. The CDR3 reads CATSESGLAFDEQFF. The CDR3 DNA reads as TGTGCCACCAGTGAGTCGGGACTAGCGTTCGATGAGCAGTTCTTC.

V usage is TRBV7-2 and J usage is TRBJ2-7, with 7 bases that match TRBD2. Germline CDR1 and CDR2: SGHTA and FQGNSA. Trimming took 6 bases from V and 1 from J; bases not matched to a gene: 9. The CDR3 loop spans 15 amino acids. Written as DNA, the CDR3 is TGTGCCAGCAGTCATATTTGGCGGGAGTCCTACGAGCAGTACTTC. Protein: CASSHIWRESYEQYF.

This clone was counted a single time. The genes are TRBV15 and TRBJ1-5, with TRBD1 identical over 11 bases. Unmatched junction bases numbered 10, after V lost 0 bases and J lost 6 bases. CDR1 and CDR2 (germline): LNHNV, YYDKDF (reference sequence). The CDR3 has 18 residues. The CDR3 DNA reads as TGTGCCACCAGCAGAGATCCCCCCGGACAGGGGGCCCGTCAGCCCCAGCATTTT. Its translation: CATSRDPPGQGARQPQHF. Variable domain in full (rest from reference TRBV15 and TRBJ1-5): DAMVIQNPRYQVTQFGKPVTLSCSQTLNHNVMYWYQQKSSQAPKLLFHYYDKDFNNEADTPDNFQSRRPNTSFCFLDIRSPGLGDTAMYLCATSRDPPGQGARQPQHFGDGTRLSIL.

The rearrangement uses TRBV25-1 and TRBJ2-2, with 8 bases identical to TRBD2. The junction had 11 bases not matched to a gene; V was cut back by 8 bases and J by 0 bases. Germline V gene data show CDR1 as MGHDK and CDR2 as SYGVNS. The CDR3 has 17 amino acids. CDR3 sequence: CASRPLAGYSNTGELFF. Here the CDR3 DNA reads TGTGCCAGCCGCCCCCTAGCGGGTTACTCGAACACCGGGGAGCTGTTTTTT.

The V gene is TRBV19, the J gene TRBJ2-1, with 14 bases that match TRBD2. The V segment lost 5 bases and the J segment 3 bases; nucleotides outside the gene matches: 3. The germline V gene encodes CDR1 LNHDA and CDR2 SQIVND (reference sequence). CDR3 length: 16 residues. CDR3: CASSQGLAGGYNEQFF. CDR3 bases: TGTGCCAGTAGTCAAGGACTAGCGGGGGGCTACAATGAGCAGTTCTTC.

This chain joins TRBV9 and TRBJ1-1; 9 bases map to TRBD1. V shed 4 bases and J 4 bases; nucleotides not matched to a gene: 5. The CDR3 covers 14 residues. From germline, CDR1 is SGDLS and CDR2 YYNGEE. The CDR3 loop is CASSPSTGGTEAFF. The CDR3 DNA reads as TGTGCCAGCAGCCCTTCGACAGGGGGCACTGAAGCTTTCTTT.

This chain joins TRBV28 and TRBJ2-4; D possibly corresponds to TRBD1 (6 bases). The CDR3 sequence is 18 residues long. V was shortened by 0 bases and J by 0 bases, with 15 bases between the two germline ends. Germline loops: CDR1 MDHEN, CDR2 SYDVKM. The CDR3, as DNA: TGTGCCAGCAGTTTATGGGGATTGACAGGTTTAGCCAAAAACATTCAGTACTTC. Translating gives CASSLWGLTGLAKNIQYF.

The CDR3 region is CASSSPYEQYF. CDR3 sequence (DNA): TGTGCCAGCAGTTCTCCCTACGAGCAGTACTTC. The genes are TRBV28 and TRBJ2-7, with unresolved D. The CDR3 consists of 11 residues. From germline, CDR1 is MDHEN and CDR2 SYDVKM. V was cut by 4 bases and J by 2 bases, with 3 bases left in between.

The rearrangement uses TRBV7-8 and TRBJ2-5, with 9 bases fitting TRBD2. V gave up 3 bases and J gave up 7 bases; unmatched junction bases: 6. CDR1 and CDR2 (germline): SGHVS, FQNEAQ. The CDR3 length is 14 residues. CDR3 DNA: TGTGCCAGCAGCTTCCCGATTAGCGGGGGGACCCAGTACTTC. It yields the protein CASSFPISGGTQYF.

The V gene is TRBV5-1, the J gene TRBJ1-1, with 8 positions matching TRBD1. J lost 0 bases, V lost 3 bases, and 4 bases had no gene match. Germline V gene lookup returns CDR1 SGHRS and CDR2 YFSETQ. CDR3 length: 15 residues. The CDR3 nucleotides read TGCGCCAGCAGCTGGGGGACAGGAATGAACACTGAAGCTTTCTTT. Its translation: CASSWGTGMNTEAFF.

The V gene is TRBV4-2, the J gene TRBJ1-4; 7 bases line up with TRBD1. The CDR3 runs to 15 residues. Germline assignment: CDR1 LGHNA and CDR2 YNFKEQ. V shed 6 bases, J shed 5 bases, and the junction held 9 bases outside the gene matches. CDR3 sequence reads: CASSLGRTGNEKLFF. The CDR3 region has the DNA TGTGCCAGCAGTTTGGGTCGGACAGGCAATGAAAAACTGTTTTTT.

The rearrangement links TRBV7-2 to TRBJ1-6, with D hard to call. The V gene's germline CDR1 is SGHTA and CDR2 FQGNSA. The CDR3 is 17 amino acids. Deletions cut 5 bases from V and 0 bases from J, with 14 bases between. CDR3 residues: CASSPRTASSYNSPLHF. In DNA form, the CDR3 reads TGTGCCAGCAGCCCCCGGACTGCAAGCTCCTATAATTCACCCCTCCACTTT.

The V gene is TRBV27, the J gene TRBJ2-1; D is unresolved. The CDR3 covers 16 residues. Trimming removed 0 bases at V and 6 bases at J, with 15 bases between. CDR1 and CDR2 from the germline V gene are MNHEY and SMNVEV (reference sequence). The CDR3 DNA sequence: TGTGCCAGCAGTTTATCGAACATCCAATCGGGCAATGAGCAGTTCTTC. It specifies CASSLSNIQSGNEQFF.

Remarks on this clone: Germline and junction disagree at one end, which may indicate a read error. The chain combines TRBV4-1 with TRBJ2-7; the match to TRBD1 covers 7 bases. There are 15 residues in the CDR3. The germline V gene has CDR1 MGHRA and CDR2 YSYEKL. The chain's CDR3 is CASSPDRPSPYERYF. The CDR3 DNA follows: TGCGCCAGCAGCCCGGACAGGCCATCCCCCTACGAGCGGTACTTC.

V is TRBV19 and J is TRBJ2-7, with a tentative D call TRBD2 (6 bases). Trimming left V 10 bases short and J 2 bases short, with 18 bases between. Per the germline V gene, CDR1 is LNHDA and CDR2 is SQIVND (reference sequence). The CDR3 has 14 residues. This CDR3 reads CATTSEGSTYEQYF. The DNA for the CDR3 is TGTGCCACCACCTCGGAGGGGTCAACCTACGAGCAGTACTTC. Combining the CDR3 with reference TRBV19 and TRBJ2-7 gives the whole variable domain DGGITQSPKYLFRKEGQNVTLSCEQNLNHDAMYWYRQDPGQGLRLIYYSQIVNDFQKGDIAEGYSVSREKKESFPLTVTSAQKNPTAFYLCATTSEGSTYEQYFGPGTRLTVT.

V and J are TRBV2 and TRBJ1-5; 10 positions agree with TRBD1. Germline V gene sequence: CDR1 SNHLY, CDR2 FYNNEI. The CDR3 is made up of 11 amino acids. J was trimmed by 16 bases and V by 10 bases; bases with no gene match: 10. The CDR3 DNA is TGTGCCACTACCGGACAGGGGGTAGAACATTTT. Translated: CATTGQGVEHF. Filled out from reference TRBV2 and TRBJ1-5, the complete variable domain reads EPEVTQTPSHQVTQMGQEVILRCVPISNHLYFYWYRQILGQKVEFLVSFYNNEISEKSEIFDDQFSVERPDGSNFTLKIRSTKLEDSAMYFCATTGQGVEHFGDGTRLSIL.

The chain is built from TRBV5-1 and TRBJ2-3; 9 bases map to TRBD1. With V trimmed by 2 bases and J by 6 bases, 19 bases remained unmatched. The CDR3 sequence is 19 residues long. The germline V gene has CDR1 SGHRS and CDR2 YFSETQ. CDR3 protein: CASSLQGAYSYAFTDTQYF. CDR3 nucleotides: TGCGCCAGCAGCTTACAGGGGGCTTATAGCTATGCATTCACCGATACGCAGTATTTT. Full variable domain (outside the CDR3, taken from reference TRBV5-1 and TRBJ2-3): KAGVTQTPRYLIKTRGQQVTLSCSPISGHRSVSWYQQTPGQGLQFLFEYFSETQRNKGNFPGRFSGRQFSNSRSEMNVSTLELGDSALYLCASSLQGAYSYAFTDTQYFGPGTRLTVL.

This clone was observed once. This chain connects TRBV18 to TRBJ2-7, with D perhaps TRBD2 (5 bases). Germline V CDR1 and CDR2: KGHSH, LQKENI. The V end lost 2 bases, the J end lost 2 bases, and 13 bases lay between the germline ends. The CDR3 length is 15 residues. In DNA form, the CDR3 reads TGTGCCAGCTCACCAGGAGCGGACCGACCCTACGAGCAGTACTTC. Translating it yields CASSPGADRPYEQYF.

This clone was recorded once. The gene calls are TRBV11-3 and TRBJ2-1; TRBD1 agrees at 10 bases. The germline CDR1 and CDR2 sequences are SGHNT and YENEEA. The CDR3 spans 16 residues. V dropped 1 base and J dropped 4; count of bases not matched to a gene: 4. The CDR3 sequence: CASSLAGTGVYNEQFF. CDR3 DNA sequence: TGTGCCAGCAGCTTAGCCGGGACAGGGGTTTACAATGAGCAGTTCTTC.

V gene TRBV19 combines with J gene TRBJ1-5; 8 bases align to TRBD1. The CDR3 loop spans 13 amino acids. Germline CDR1 reads LNHDA; CDR2 reads SQIVND (reference sequence). Trimming removed 4 bases from V and 5 bases from J; junction bases left unmatched: 1. CDR3 residues: CASSKDRDQPQHF. The DNA of the CDR3 is TGTGCCAGTAGTAAGGACAGGGATCAGCCCCAGCATTTT.

As DNA, the CDR3 is TGTGCCAGCAGCCAAGAGGCAACCGGGGAGCTGTTTTTT. This codes for CASSQEATGELFF. The chain carries TRBV3-1 (or the pseudogene TRBV3-2) and TRBJ2-2; no clear D. Germline loops: CDR1 LGHDT, CDR2 YNNKEL (reference sequence). The CDR3 has 13 amino acids. V was trimmed by 0 bases and J by 5 bases, leaving 4 bases between them.